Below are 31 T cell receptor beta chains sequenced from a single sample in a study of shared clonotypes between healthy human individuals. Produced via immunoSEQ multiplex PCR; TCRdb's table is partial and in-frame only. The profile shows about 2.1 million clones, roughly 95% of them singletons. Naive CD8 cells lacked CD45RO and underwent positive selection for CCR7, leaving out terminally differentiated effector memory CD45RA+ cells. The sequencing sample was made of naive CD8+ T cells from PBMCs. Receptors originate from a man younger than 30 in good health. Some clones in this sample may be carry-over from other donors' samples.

CDR3 sequence reads: CASIPQLGTGELFF. In nucleotides, the CDR3 is TGTGCCAGCATTCCCCAATTGGGTACCGGGGAGCTGTTTTTT. The genes are TRBV4-2 and TRBJ2-2; unclear D gene. V lost 7 bases and J lost 5, with 14 bases in between. CDR3 length: 14 amino acids. The germline gives CDR1 LGHNA, CDR2 YNFKEQ.

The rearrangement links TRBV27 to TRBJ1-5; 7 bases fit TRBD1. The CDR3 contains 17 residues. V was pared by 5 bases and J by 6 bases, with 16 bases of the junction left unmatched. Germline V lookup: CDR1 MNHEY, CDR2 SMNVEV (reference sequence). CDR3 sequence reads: CASSPLDREAVGQPQHF. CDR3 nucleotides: TGTGCCAGCAGTCCCCTCGACAGGGAAGCGGTAGGTCAGCCCCAGCATTTT.

Here the CDR3 reads CASSFGTTEAFF. DNA for the CDR3: TGTGCCAGCAGTTTCGGAACCACTGAAGCTTTCTTT. The V gene is TRBV6-6, the J gene TRBJ1-1; no firm D call. V gave up 4 bases and J gave up 4 bases, with 7 bases separating them. Germline CDR1 reads MNHNY; CDR2 reads SVGAGI (reference sequence). The CDR3 has 12 amino acids.

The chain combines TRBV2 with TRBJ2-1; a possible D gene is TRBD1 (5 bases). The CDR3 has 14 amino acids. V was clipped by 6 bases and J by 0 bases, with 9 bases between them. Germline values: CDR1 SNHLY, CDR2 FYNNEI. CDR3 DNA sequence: TGTGCCAGCAGCGACAGCCGCTCCTACAATGAGCAGTTCTTC. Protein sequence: CASSDSRSYNEQFF.

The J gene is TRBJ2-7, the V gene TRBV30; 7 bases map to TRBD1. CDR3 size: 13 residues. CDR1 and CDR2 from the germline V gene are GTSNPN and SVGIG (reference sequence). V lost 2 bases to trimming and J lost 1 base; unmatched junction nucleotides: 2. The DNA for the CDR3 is TGTGCCTGGAGTACAGGGGTGTCCTACGAGCAGTACTTC. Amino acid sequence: CAWSTGVSYEQYF.

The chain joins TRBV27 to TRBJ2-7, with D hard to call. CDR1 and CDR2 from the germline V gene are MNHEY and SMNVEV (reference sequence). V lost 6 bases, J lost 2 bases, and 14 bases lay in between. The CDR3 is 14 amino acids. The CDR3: CASRLGPKTYEQYF. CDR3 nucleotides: TGTGCCAGCAGACTCGGACCTAAAACCTACGAGCAGTACTTC.

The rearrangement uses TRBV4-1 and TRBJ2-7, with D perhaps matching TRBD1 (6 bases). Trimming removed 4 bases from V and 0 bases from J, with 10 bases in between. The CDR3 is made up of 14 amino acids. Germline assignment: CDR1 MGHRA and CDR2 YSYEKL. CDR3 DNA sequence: TGCGCCAGCAGCCCCACAGGGTACTCCTACGAGCAGTACTTC. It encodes CASSPTGYSYEQYF.

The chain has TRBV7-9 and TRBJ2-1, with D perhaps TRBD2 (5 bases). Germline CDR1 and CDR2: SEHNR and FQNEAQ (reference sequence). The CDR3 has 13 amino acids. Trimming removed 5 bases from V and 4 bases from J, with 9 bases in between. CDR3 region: CASSGLLYNEQFF. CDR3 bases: TGTGCCAGCAGCGGACTCCTTTACAATGAGCAGTTCTTC.

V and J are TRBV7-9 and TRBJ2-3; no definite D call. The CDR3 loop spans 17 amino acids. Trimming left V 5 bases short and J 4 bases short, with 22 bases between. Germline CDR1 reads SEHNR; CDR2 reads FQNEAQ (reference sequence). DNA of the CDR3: TGTGCCAGCAGCAACAGCGCGACCATTTTGGAAGCAGATACGCAGTATTTT. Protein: CASSNSATILEADTQYF. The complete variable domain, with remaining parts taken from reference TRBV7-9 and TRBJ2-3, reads DTGVSQNPRHKITKRGQNVTFRCDPISEHNRLYWYRQTLGQGPEFLTYFQNEAQLEKSRLLSDRFSAERPKGSFSTLEIQRTEQGDSAMYLCASSNSATILEADTQYFGPGTRLTVL.

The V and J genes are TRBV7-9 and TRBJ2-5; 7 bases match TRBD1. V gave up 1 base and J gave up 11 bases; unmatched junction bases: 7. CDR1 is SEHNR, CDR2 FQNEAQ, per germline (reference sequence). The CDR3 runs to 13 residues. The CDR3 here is CASSLGDSEEQYF. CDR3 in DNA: TGTGCCAGCAGCTTAGGGGACAGCGAAGAGCAGTACTTC.

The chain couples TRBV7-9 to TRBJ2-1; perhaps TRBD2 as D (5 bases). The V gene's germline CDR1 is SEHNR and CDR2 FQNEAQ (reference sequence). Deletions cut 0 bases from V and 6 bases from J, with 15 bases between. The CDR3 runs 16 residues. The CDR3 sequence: CASSLAAASWFNEQFF. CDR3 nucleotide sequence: TGTGCCAGCAGCTTAGCAGCAGCTAGCTGGTTCAATGAGCAGTTCTTC.

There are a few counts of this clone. The CDR3 DNA reads TGCGCCAGCAGTGACAGTAATGAAAAACTGTTTTTT. It translates to CASSDSNEKLFF. The chain recombines TRBV10-1 with TRBJ1-4; the D is unclear. This CDR3 has 12 amino acids. The ends were cut back, 3 bases at V and 4 bases at J, with 3 bases in the middle. CDR1 WNHNN and CDR2 SYGVQD come from the germline V gene (reference sequence).

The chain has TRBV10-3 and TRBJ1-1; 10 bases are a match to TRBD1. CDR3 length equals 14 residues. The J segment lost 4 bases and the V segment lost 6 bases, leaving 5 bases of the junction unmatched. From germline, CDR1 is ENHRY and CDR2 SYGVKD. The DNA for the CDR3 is TGTGCCATCAGCGCGACAGGGGGCGGCACTGAAGCTTTCTTT. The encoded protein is CAISATGGGTEAFF.

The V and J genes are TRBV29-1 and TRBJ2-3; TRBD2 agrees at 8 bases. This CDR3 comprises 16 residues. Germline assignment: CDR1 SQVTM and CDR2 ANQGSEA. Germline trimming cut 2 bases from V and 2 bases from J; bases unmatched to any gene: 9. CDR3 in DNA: TGCAGCGTTGAAATCGGGACTAGGGATTCCACAGATACGCAGTATTTT. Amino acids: CSVEIGTRDSTDTQYF.

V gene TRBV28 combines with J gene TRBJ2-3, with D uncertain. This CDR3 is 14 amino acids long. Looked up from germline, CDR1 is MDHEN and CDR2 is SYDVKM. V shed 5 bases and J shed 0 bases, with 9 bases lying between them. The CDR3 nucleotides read TGTGCCAGCAGTCTCGGTGCGAGCACAGATACGCAGTATTTT. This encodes CASSLGASTDTQYF.

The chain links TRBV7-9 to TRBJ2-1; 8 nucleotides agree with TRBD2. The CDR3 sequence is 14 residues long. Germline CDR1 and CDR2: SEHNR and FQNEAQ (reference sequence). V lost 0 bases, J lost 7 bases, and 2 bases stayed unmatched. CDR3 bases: TGTGCCAGCAGCTTAGCTAGCGGGAAGAATGAGCAGTTCTTC. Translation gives CASSLASGKNEQFF.

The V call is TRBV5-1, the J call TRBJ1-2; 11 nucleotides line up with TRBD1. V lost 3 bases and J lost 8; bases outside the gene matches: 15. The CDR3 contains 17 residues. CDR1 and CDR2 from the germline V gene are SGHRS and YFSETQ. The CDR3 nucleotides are TGCGCCAGCAGCTACTGGGTCGATGGACAGGGGGCTAACGGCTACACCTTC. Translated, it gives CASSYWVDGQGANGYTF.

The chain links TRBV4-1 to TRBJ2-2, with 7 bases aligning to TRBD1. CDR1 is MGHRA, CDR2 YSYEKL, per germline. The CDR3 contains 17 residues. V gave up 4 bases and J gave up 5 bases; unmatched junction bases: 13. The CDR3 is CASSPMGARGFTGELFF. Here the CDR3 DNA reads TGCGCCAGCAGCCCCATGGGGGCCAGGGGGTTTACCGGGGAGCTGTTTTTT.

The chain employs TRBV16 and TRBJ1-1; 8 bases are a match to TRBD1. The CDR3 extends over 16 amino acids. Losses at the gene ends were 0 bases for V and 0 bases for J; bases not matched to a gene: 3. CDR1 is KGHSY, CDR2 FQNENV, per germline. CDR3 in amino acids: CASSQSLDRVNTEAFF. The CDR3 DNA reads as TGTGCCAGCAGCCAATCGCTGGACAGGGTGAACACTGAAGCTTTCTTT.

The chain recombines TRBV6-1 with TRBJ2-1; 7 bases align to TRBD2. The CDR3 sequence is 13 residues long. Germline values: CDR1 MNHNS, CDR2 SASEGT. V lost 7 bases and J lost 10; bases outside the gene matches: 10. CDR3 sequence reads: CASKTRLASEQFF. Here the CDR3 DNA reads TGTGCCAGCAAAACTCGACTAGCATCGGAGCAGTTCTTC.

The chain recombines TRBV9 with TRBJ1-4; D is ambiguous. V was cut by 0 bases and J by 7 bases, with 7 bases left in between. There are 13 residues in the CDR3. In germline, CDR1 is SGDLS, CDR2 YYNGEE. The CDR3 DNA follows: TGTGCCAGCAGCGTAGTGCCCAGTGAAAAACTGTTTTTT. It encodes CASSVVPSEKLFF.

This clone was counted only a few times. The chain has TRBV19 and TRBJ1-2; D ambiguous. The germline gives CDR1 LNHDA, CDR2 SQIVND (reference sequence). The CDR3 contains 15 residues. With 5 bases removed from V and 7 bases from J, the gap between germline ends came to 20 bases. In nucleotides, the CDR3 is TGTGCCAGTAGTCCCAGACCGGGTTTGGACGGTGGCTACACCTTC. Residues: CASSPRPGLDGGYTF.

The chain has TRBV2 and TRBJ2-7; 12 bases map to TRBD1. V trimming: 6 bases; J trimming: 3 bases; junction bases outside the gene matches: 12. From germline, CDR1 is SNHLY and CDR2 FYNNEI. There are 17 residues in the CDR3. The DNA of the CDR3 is TGTGCCAGCAGGAAGGGACAGGGGGCGTCCCGTGTCTACGAGCAGTACTTC. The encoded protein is CASRKGQGASRVYEQYF.

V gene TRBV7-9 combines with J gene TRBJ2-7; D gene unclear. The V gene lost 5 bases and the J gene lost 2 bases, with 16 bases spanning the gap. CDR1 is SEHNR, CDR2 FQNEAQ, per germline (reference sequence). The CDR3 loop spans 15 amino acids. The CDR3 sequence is CASSPNFPPTYEQYF. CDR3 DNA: TGTGCCAGCAGCCCGAATTTCCCCCCAACCTACGAGCAGTACTTC.

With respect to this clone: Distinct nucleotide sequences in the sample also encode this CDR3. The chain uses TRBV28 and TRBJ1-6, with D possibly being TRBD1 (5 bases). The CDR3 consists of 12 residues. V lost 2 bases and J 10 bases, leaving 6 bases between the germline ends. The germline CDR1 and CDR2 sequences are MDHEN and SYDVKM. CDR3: CASSLRGSPLHF. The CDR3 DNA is TGTGCCAGCAGTTTAAGGGGATCACCCCTCCACTTT.

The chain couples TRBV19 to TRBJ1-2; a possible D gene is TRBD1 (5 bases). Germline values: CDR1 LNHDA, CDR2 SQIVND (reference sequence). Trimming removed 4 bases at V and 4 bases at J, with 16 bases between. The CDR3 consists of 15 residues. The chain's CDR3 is CASSSRQGLLYGYTF. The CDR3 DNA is TGTGCCAGTAGTAGTAGGCAGGGCCTGCTCTATGGCTACACCTTC.

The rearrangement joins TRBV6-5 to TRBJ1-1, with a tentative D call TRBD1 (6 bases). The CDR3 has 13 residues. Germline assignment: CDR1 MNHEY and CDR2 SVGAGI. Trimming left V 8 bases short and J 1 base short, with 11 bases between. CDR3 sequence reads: CASGVQGNTEAFF. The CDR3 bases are TGTGCCAGCGGCGTACAGGGGAACACTGAAGCTTTCTTT.

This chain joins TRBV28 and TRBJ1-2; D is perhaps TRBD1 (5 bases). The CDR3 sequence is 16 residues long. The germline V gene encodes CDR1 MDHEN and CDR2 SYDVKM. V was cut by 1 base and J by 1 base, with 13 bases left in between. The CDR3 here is CASSLFLRGDNYGYTF. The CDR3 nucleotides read TGTGCCAGCAGTTTATTTCTTCGGGGGGATAACTATGGCTACACCTTC.

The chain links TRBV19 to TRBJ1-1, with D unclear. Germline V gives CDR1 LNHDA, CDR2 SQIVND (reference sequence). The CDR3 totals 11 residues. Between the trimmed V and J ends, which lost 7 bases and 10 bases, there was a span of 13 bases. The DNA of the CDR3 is TGTGCCAGTAACCATGGGGTACTAGCTTTCTTT. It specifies CASNHGVLAFF.

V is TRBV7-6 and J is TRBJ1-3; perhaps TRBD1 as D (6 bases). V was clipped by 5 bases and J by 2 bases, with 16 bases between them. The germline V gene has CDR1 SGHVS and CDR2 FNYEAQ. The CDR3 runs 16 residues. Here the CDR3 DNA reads TGTGCCAGCAGCCCAACCCTGACAGGAACTGGAAACACCATATATTTT. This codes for CASSPTLTGTGNTIYF.

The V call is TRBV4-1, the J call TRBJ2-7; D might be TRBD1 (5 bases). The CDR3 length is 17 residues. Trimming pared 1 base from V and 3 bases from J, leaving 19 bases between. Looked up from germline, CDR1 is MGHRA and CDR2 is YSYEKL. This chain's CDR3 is CASSQVQGSFTIYEQYF. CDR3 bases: TGCGCCAGCAGCCAAGTTCAGGGTTCTTTTACCATCTACGAGCAGTACTTC.